Sequencing of this TCR beta chain was carried out in a study of CD8+ T cells in alopecia areata. As for the study in general: Each of the treated patients was given oral tofacitinib, 5 to 10 mg twice daily, for moderate-to-severe alopecia areata.

Following extraction, RNA underwent reverse transcription to cDNA, which served as the sequencing template. The protocol was immunoSEQ multiplex PCR, while the TCRdb copy is restricted to in-frame clones and leaves out a portion. Seen here are 150,000 to 200,000 clones, around 58% observed once, and the top ten hold roughly 12%. In regard to this clone: Its antigen is unidentified.

The treatment was: oral pan-JAK inhibitor, 5-10 mg twice daily. Alopecia areata patients gave lesional scalp punch biopsies and peripheral blood samples. This CDR3 is built from 13 residues. Overall study results and limits: Scalp clonality, together with expanded CD8+ clones among the top 100, fell significantly with tofacitinib.

The receptor's source is a human donor with alopecia areata. V usage is TRBV21-1 and J usage is TRBJ2-7. TRBV21-1 is a pseudogene. The sequences come from CD8+ T cells sorted from blood, collected at week 24, from a patient treated with tofacitinib. The CDR3 DNA sequence: TGTGCCAGCAGGTCACACCGGCCGGACGAGCAGTACTTC. This codes for CASRSHRPDEQYF.